Given below is one TCR beta chain in context. Antigen specificity is unknown. This CDR3 region has 14 residues. CDR1 MNHEY and CDR2 SVGAGI come from the germline V gene. The ends lost 6 bases at V and 2 bases at J; junction bases unmatched: 6. This was the immunoSEQ v3 assay. Profiling relied on immunoSEQ multiplex PCR, and the TCRdb table lists in-frame clones only, not all of them. Among about 50,000 clones, 80% to 90% were seen once, and the ten largest hold 4.5% to 6%. Noted time point: pre-treatment sample, taken before nivolumab and TIL therapy. This sample is part of a study of TIL therapy for anti-PD-1-resistant metastatic lung cancer. Study-level information: A few tumors were EGFR-mutant and two were ALK-rearranged.

Study-level results: Infused TIL clonotypes partially replaced the baseline blood repertoire, then decayed over months.

The chain employs TRBV6-5 and TRBJ1-1; 7 nucleotides match TRBD1. The sequence was collected from a person aged 25-79 years with non-small cell lung cancer. This material consisted of blood, taken at baseline. CDR3 sequence reads: CASSLGDSNTEAFF. DNA for the CDR3: TGTGCCAGCAGCCTCGGGGACAGCAACACTGAAGCTTTCTTT.